Presented here are 12 T cell receptor beta chains from one specimen sequenced in a study of blood T cell repertoires in COVID-19. Measured with immunoSEQ multiplex PCR; TCRdb has only the in-frame clones, and not every one. The data show 200,000 to 250,000 clones, 80% to 90% seen once. Sequenced material: peripheral blood. These receptors were taken from a man at least 80 years old with acute or convalescent COVID-19.

The chain combines TRBV3-1 (or the pseudogene TRBV3-2) with TRBJ2-3; 8 nucleotides align to TRBD2. CDR3 length: 19 amino acids. Germline loops: CDR1 LGHDT, CDR2 YNNKEL (reference sequence). V lost 0 bases to trimming and J lost 0 bases; unmatched junction nucleotides: 11. The CDR3 DNA reads as TGTGCCAGCAGCCAAGAGATAAGCGGGAGATCGGTAAGCACAGATACGCAGTATTTT. This sequence encodes CASSQEISGRSVSTDTQYF.

V gene TRBV12-3 or TRBV12-4 combines with J gene TRBJ1-1; 7 nucleotides agree with TRBD1. V lost 5 bases and J lost 12; bases outside the gene matches: 12. This CDR3 has 13 residues. CDR3 DNA: TGTGCCAGCAGTACCCCCCCGGACAGGAGGACTTTCTTT. Protein product: CASSTPPDRRTFF.

A few counts support this clone. The chain is built from TRBV11-3 and TRBJ2-5, with TRBD1 as a possible D gene (6 bases). The CDR3 is made up of 17 amino acids. Deletions cut 5 bases from V and 8 bases from J, with 27 bases between. The germline CDR1 and CDR2 sequences are SGHNT and YENEEA. The DNA for the CDR3 is TGTGCCAGCAGCCATTGGGGAATCGGACAGTTGGTAGGAACCCAGTACTTC. Its translation: CASSHWGIGQLVGTQYF.

This clone has a handful of counts. V gene TRBV6-4 combines with J gene TRBJ1-2, with no clear D. Looked up from germline, CDR1 is MRHNA and CDR2 is SNTAGT. CDR3 length: 14 residues. V was trimmed by 6 bases and J by 7 bases, leaving 18 bases between them. The CDR3 protein is CASRNVGNSGGYTF. CDR3 nucleotides: TGTGCCAGCAGAAACGTCGGGAACTCCGGTGGCTACACCTTC.

CDR3 in amino acids: CATVADRTPYEQYF. CDR3 nucleotide sequence: TGCGCCACCGTGGCGGACAGGACCCCCTACGAGCAGTACTTC. V is TRBV10-1 and J is TRBJ2-7, with 7 nucleotides matching TRBD1. V lost 10 bases, J lost 2 bases, and 11 bases stayed unmatched. Germline V gene sequence: CDR1 WNHNN, CDR2 SYGVQD (reference sequence). This CDR3 is built from 14 residues.

V and J are TRBV27 and TRBJ1-5, with 7 bases fitting TRBD1. V trimming: 5 bases; J trimming: 3 bases; junction bases outside the gene matches: 7. Germline lookup yields CDR1 MNHEY and CDR2 SMNVEV (reference sequence). CDR3 length: 15 residues. CDR3: CASSPDRVTNQPQHF. The DNA for the CDR3 is TGTGCCAGCAGTCCTGACAGGGTAACCAATCAGCCCCAGCATTTT.

This rearrangement joins TRBV7-2 to TRBJ2-1; D is perhaps TRBD2 (6 bases). The CDR3 runs 15 residues. V was clipped by 5 bases and J by 2 bases, with 13 bases between them. Germline V gene lookup returns CDR1 SGHTA and CDR2 FQGNSA. Written as DNA, the CDR3 is TGTGCCAGCAGCATCAGTAGCGGTCCCTACAATGAGCAGTTCTTC. Residues: CASSISSGPYNEQFF.

This clone was recorded a few times. The rearrangement links TRBV11-3 to TRBJ1-5; 10 bases agree with TRBD1. CDR1 SGHNT and CDR2 YENEEA come from the germline V gene. There are 19 residues in the CDR3. Unmatched junction bases numbered 18, after V lost 6 bases and J lost 4 bases. Here the CDR3 reads CASRIILQDRGNFNQPQHF. In DNA form, the CDR3 reads TGTGCCAGCAGGATTATCCTTCAGGACAGGGGGAATTTTAATCAGCCCCAGCATTTT.

This chain connects TRBV5-6 to TRBJ1-6, with D unresolved. From germline, CDR1 is SGHDT and CDR2 YYEEEE. The germline V and J ends were trimmed by 1 base and 6 bases, with 14 bases remaining between them. The CDR3 consists of 16 residues. The DNA of the CDR3 is TGTGCCAGCAGCTTGTTTGGCTCGACTCTTAATTCACCCCTCCACTTT. As protein: CASSLFGSTLNSPLHF. Filled out from reference TRBV5-6 and TRBJ1-6, the complete variable domain reads DAGVTQSPTHLIKTRGQQVTLRCSPKSGHDTVSWYQQALGQGPQFIFQYYEEEERQRGNFPDRFSGHQFPNYSSELNVNALLLGDSALYLCASSLFGSTLNSPLHFGNGTRLTVT.

The chain is built from TRBV3-1 (or the pseudogene TRBV3-2) and TRBJ2-2; D is perhaps TRBD1 (7 bases). CDR1 is LGHDT and CDR2 is YNNKEL in the germline V gene (reference sequence). Trimming took 5 bases from V and 6 from J, leaving 19 bases between them. The CDR3 covers 16 residues. The CDR3 loop reads CASSIRGTVPAGELFF. The DNA of the CDR3 is TGTGCCAGCAGCATACGCGGGACAGTACCAGCCGGGGAGCTGTTTTTT.

A single count supports this clone. V gene TRBV7-9 combines with J gene TRBJ2-5; 7 bases are shared with TRBD2. V trimming: 1 base; J trimming: 2 bases; junction bases outside the gene matches: 1. CDR1 is SEHNR, CDR2 FQNEAQ, per germline (reference sequence). CDR3 length: 14 residues. CDR3 sequence: CASSLGDYQETQYF. DNA for the CDR3: TGTGCCAGCAGCTTAGGGGACTATCAAGAGACCCAGTACTTC. Complete variable domain (other parts from reference TRBV7-9 and TRBJ2-5): DTGVSQNPRHKITKRGQNVTFRCDPISEHNRLYWYRQTLGQGPEFLTYFQNEAQLEKSRLLSDRFSAERPKGSFSTLEIQRTEQGDSAMYLCASSLGDYQETQYFGPGTRLLVL.

The rearrangement uses TRBV7-2 and TRBJ2-1; D possibly corresponds to TRBD1 (6 bases). V dropped 4 bases and J dropped 6 bases, with 13 bases sitting between them. Germline CDR1 and CDR2: SGHTA and FQGNSA. This CDR3 has 14 residues. The CDR3 coding sequence is TGTGCCAGCAGCTCGCGACAAGGGGGCAATGAGCAGTTCTTC. Its translation: CASSSRQGGNEQFF.